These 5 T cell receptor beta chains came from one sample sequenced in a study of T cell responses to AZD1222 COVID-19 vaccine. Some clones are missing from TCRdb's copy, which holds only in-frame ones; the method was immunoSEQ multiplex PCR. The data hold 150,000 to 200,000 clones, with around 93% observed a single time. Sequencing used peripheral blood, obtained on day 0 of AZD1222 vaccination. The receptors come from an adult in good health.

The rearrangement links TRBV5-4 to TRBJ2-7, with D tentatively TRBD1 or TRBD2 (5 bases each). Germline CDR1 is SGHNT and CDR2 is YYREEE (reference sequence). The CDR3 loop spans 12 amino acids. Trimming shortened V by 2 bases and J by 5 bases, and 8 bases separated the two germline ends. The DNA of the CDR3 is TGTGCCAGCAGCTTCCGGGGCCACGAGCAGTACTTC. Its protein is CASSFRGHEQYF.

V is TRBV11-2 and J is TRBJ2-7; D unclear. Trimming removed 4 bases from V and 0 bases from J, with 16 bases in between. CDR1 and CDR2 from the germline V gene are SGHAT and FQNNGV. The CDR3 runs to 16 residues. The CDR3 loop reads CASSSHGGRISYEQYF. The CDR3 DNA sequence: TGTGCCAGCAGCTCGCACGGCGGCAGAATCTCCTACGAGCAGTACTTC. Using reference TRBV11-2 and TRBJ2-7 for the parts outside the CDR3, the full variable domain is EAGVAQSPRYKIIEKRQSVAFWCNPISGHATLYWYQQILGQGPKLLIQFQNNGVVDDSQLPKDRFSAERLKGVDSTLKIQPAKLEDSAVYLCASSSHGGRISYEQYFGPGTRLTVT.

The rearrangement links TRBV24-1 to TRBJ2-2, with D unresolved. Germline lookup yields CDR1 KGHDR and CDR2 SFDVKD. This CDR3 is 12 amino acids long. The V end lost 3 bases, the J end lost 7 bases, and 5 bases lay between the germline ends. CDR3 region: CATSDPDGELFF. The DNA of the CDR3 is TGTGCCACCAGTGATCCTGACGGGGAGCTGTTTTTT.

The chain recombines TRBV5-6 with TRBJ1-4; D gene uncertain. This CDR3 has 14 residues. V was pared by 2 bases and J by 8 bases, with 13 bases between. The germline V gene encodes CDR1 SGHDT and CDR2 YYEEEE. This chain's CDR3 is CASSLVGVEEKLFF. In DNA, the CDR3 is TGTGCCAGCAGCTTAGTGGGAGTTGAGGAAAAACTGTTTTTT.

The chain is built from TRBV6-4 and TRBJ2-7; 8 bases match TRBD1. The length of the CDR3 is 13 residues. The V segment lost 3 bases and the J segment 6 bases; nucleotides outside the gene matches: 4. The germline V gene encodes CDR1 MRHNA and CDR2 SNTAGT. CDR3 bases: TGTGCCAGCAGTGAGACAGGGGTGAGCGAGCAGTACTTC. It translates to CASSETGVSEQYF.